This is a list of T cell receptor beta chains from one sample in a study of Ad26.COV2.S vaccination and SARS-CoV-2 variants. The method was immunoSEQ multiplex PCR; TCRdb's version includes in-frame clones alone and lacks a portion of them. The repertoire has roughly 300,000 clones, about 85% of them found once; the top ten carry roughly 6%. The sequencing used peripheral blood, collected in a trial of Ad26.COV2.S vaccine versus placebo. These TCRs come from a person between 18 and 65 years old who received the Ad26.COV2.S COVID-19 vaccine or a placebo. Each CDR3 is given with its conserved first and last residue. D genes are given only for firm matches.

>.|TRBV21-1|TRBJ2-4
CASSKRAPTWTKNIQYF
>.|TRBV11-2|TRBJ2-7
CASSPRQVYEQYF
>.|TRBV6-5|TRBJ1-5
CASSYSGPQPQHF
>TRBD1|TRBV5-6|TRBJ1-3
CASSLISGTGPGNTIYF
>.|TRBV28|TRBJ1-4
CASKTGPFGATNEKLFF
>.|TRBV3-1/TRBV3-2|TRBJ2-2
CASSQVIRNTGELFF
>TRBD1|TRBV19|TRBJ2-7
CASSAQGASYEQYF
>.|TRBV6-2/TRBV6-3|TRBJ2-6
CASSYVGSGANVLTF
>TRBD2|TRBV7-3|TRBJ2-1
CASSRVPSSGRVGNEQFF
>TRBD1|TRBV29-1|TRBJ1-1
CSVDAGTGGTEAFF
>.|TRBV2|TRBJ2-1
CASSYGNEQFF
>.|TRBV4-1|TRBJ2-7
CASSQGGGQGMYEQYF
>.|TRBV18|TRBJ1-1
CASSLGQSNTEAFF
>.|TRBV27|TRBJ1-4
CASKRGGGEKLFF
>TRBD1|TRBV6-1|TRBJ1-4
CASSEGGQKEKLFF
>.|TRBV28|TRBJ1-1
CASSQYGYGTEAFF
>TRBD1|TRBV14|TRBJ2-2
CASSIRTGGYTGELFF
>TRBD1|TRBV2|TRBJ2-3
CASSGTGGTDTQYF
>.|TRBV4-1|TRBJ2-7
CASSHLTAYEQYF
>.|TRBV7-9|TRBJ2-7
CASSLGAEQYF
>TRBD2|TRBV2|TRBJ2-3
CASTGTSGSTDTQYF
>.|TRBV19|TRBJ1-5
CASTTTGYNQPQHF
>.|TRBV5-5|TRBJ2-2
CASSPEAGGWAGELFF
>.|TRBV6-5|TRBJ1-5
CASSTPNQPQHF
>.|TRBV4-2|TRBJ2-3
CASSHVISTDTQYF
>.|TRBV7-2|TRBJ2-2
CASSLEFSVAVFTGELFF
>.|TRBV27|TRBJ2-2
CASSLSVTGELFF
>TRBD2|TRBV7-2|TRBJ2-1
CASSKPSGVNYNEQFF
>TRBD1|TRBV9|TRBJ2-4
CASSVGGTGNMGQGTIANIQYF
>.|TRBV7-2|TRBJ1-2
CASSPGGRTLYGYTF
>.|TRBV6-4|TRBJ2-1
CASSSERGNEQFF
>.|TRBV2|TRBJ2-3
CASSEQGGDGYF
>.|TRBV7-6|TRBJ1-1
CASSLGGLTEAFF
>.|TRBV3-1/TRBV3-2|TRBJ2-4
CASLQEKILAKNIQYF
>TRBD1|TRBV3-1/TRBV3-2|TRBJ1-2
CASRPTGGYGYTF
>.|TRBV4-3|TRBJ1-1
CASSKKGTDEAFF
>TRBD1|TRBV7-9|TRBJ2-2
CASSHRTGARVELFF
>.|TRBV6-2/TRBV6-3|TRBJ2-1
CASSLGVGSEQFF
>.|TRBV6-1|TRBJ1-5
CASSDEDGVGNQPQHF
>.|TRBV5-4|TRBJ2-7
CASSLAPGVRYEQYF
>.|TRBV20-1|TRBJ2-3
CSGWGPDTQYF
>TRBD1|TRBV7-2|TRBJ2-1
CASITGTGGGEQFF
>.|TRBV28|TRBJ1-5
CASGGNQPQHF
>.|TRBV7-3|TRBJ1-2
CASSLRGVRGYTF
>.|TRBV6-1|TRBJ2-7
CASSDPKLGTWTYEQYF
>TRBD1|TRBV7-9|TRBJ1-1
CASSWGQASEAFF
>.|TRBV7-9|TRBJ2-3
CASSLAGGPGDTQYF
>.|TRBV10-3|TRBJ1-6
CAISDRTARNSPLHF
>TRBD1|TRBV9|TRBJ2-7
CASSAGGQGMAHEQYF
>.|TRBV18|TRBJ1-2
CASSPGQGPNYGYTF
>.|TRBV11-2|TRBJ2-7
CASSLVGPVEQYF
>.|TRBV21-1|TRBJ1-4
CASSSGTGLEKLFF
>TRBD1|TRBV5-1|TRBJ2-6
CASSLTGGTGANVLTF